A selection of T cell receptor beta chains follows, all from one sample in a study of shared clonotypes between healthy human individuals. Produced via immunoSEQ multiplex PCR; TCRdb's table is partial and in-frame only. The sample lists more than 500,000 clones, approximately 95% occurring once. Material for sequencing was naive CD8+ T cells sorted from blood. These receptors were taken from a woman aged 30 to 39 in good health. Both conserved end residues are part of each CDR3.

CDR3aa: CASSIAGGYEQYF
v_gene: TRBV27

CDR3aa: CASSPGLEYEQYF
v_gene: TRBV28

CDR3aa: CAWSVTAGNTIYF
v_gene: TRBV30

CDR3aa: CASRLSQSQETQYF
v_gene: TRBV7-8

CDR3aa: CASTLFGGPVAEPIGSEQYF
v_gene: TRBV28

CDR3aa: CASSSWDKLTYNEQFF
v_gene: TRBV11-2

CDR3aa: CASSKEAGDRFPYEQYF
v_gene: TRBV21-1

CDR3aa: CASSQPGLAYEQYF
v_gene: TRBV4-1

CDR3aa: CASSDIYGYTF
v_gene: TRBV28

CDR3aa: CASSFSSTDTQYF
v_gene: TRBV27

CDR3aa: CASSQAYGDTEAFF
v_gene: TRBV14

CDR3aa: CASSYGTSYEQYF
v_gene: TRBV27

CDR3aa: CASSMAGGYEQYF
v_gene: TRBV19

CDR3aa: CASSLEGMGDQPQHF
v_gene: TRBV28

CDR3aa: CASSLGSSYEQYF
v_gene: TRBV13

CDR3aa: CASSRSEGGGIQYF
v_gene: TRBV2

CDR3aa: CASSLYGLAGGTQYF
v_gene: TRBV5-4

CDR3aa: CASSWGSYEQFF
v_gene: TRBV13

CDR3aa: CASSDGFQGDTQYF
v_gene: TRBV2

CDR3aa: CASGDLGEQYF
v_gene: TRBV19

CDR3aa: CASSLADRGQTGELFF
v_gene: TRBV5-6

CDR3aa: CASSFHSGTVYEQYF
v_gene: TRBV5-5

CDR3aa: CASSEAGADSEQFF
v_gene: TRBV28

CDR3aa: CASSSSWVTNTGELFF
v_gene: TRBV11-2

CDR3aa: CASSEGDTQYF
v_gene: TRBV10-2

CDR3aa: CASSLRVGLDEQYF
v_gene: TRBV11-2

CDR3aa: CSVDGGQGEAYAFF
v_gene: TRBV29-1

CDR3aa: CASSEAWTPVSAYEQYF
v_gene: TRBV2

CDR3aa: CASSDNFVSGRHTGELFF
v_gene: TRBV10-1

CDR3aa: CASSLTGTTAYEQYF
v_gene: TRBV27

CDR3aa: CASSLQASGAPYEQYF
v_gene: TRBV27

CDR3aa: CASSLSGGSSYNEQFF
v_gene: TRBV27

CDR3aa: CASSFLGGLGSYNEQFF
v_gene: TRBV11-2

CDR3aa: CASRDRHTQYF
v_gene: TRBV6-1

CDR3aa: CASSEGVGQTETQYF
v_gene: TRBV2

CDR3aa: CASSFMFGRESGYTF
v_gene: TRBV28

CDR3aa: CASSLSVGNPNEQFF
v_gene: TRBV27

CDR3aa: CASSLPTRTGHYGYTF
v_gene: TRBV28

CDR3aa: CASSPEVAGYNEQFF
v_gene: TRBV7-6

CDR3aa: CASSLGLAGVESADTQYF
v_gene: TRBV7-9

CDR3aa: CAQRGQGSYEQYF
v_gene: TRBV30

CDR3aa: CASSPGGAGFHEQYF
v_gene: TRBV7-9

CDR3aa: CASSQEGKTQYF
v_gene: TRBV4-1

CDR3aa: CASSLGGGNQPQHF
v_gene: TRBV28

CDR3aa: CASSFPSEREQYF
v_gene: TRBV7-9

CDR3aa: CAWSVSDHNEQFF
v_gene: TRBV30

CDR3aa: CANVPSGSSYNEQFF
v_gene: TRBV2

CDR3aa: CAWNGGLNTGELFF
v_gene: TRBV30

CDR3aa: CASSQDKGDRSTNEQFF
v_gene: TRBV14

CDR3aa: CASSYVGTPVGTEAFF
v_gene: TRBV6-5

CDR3aa: CASSLRFGTGVTGELFF
v_gene: TRBV11-2

CDR3aa: CAWSSRGVRNSPLHF
v_gene: TRBV30

CDR3aa: CASSEGSGTGRSYTF
v_gene: TRBV6-1